This entry concerns a single T cell receptor beta chain. Its antigen is unknown. This entry comes from a study of T cell responses to AZD1222 COVID-19 vaccine. The CDR3 sequence is 13 residues long. V was cut by 0 bases and J by 10 bases, with 12 bases left in between. In germline, CDR1 is SGHAT, CDR2 FQNNGV. The study, taken as a whole, reports: With dominance at 160-218 and 743-854, vaccine-associated CD4 TCRs spanned spike. Compared with day 0, the breadth and depth of the Spike-specific TCR repertoire rose significantly after two doses of AZD1222.

Some clones are missing from TCRdb's copy, which holds only in-frame ones; the method was immunoSEQ multiplex PCR. The sample records roughly 200,000 clones, about 94% being singletons. Sequencing used peripheral blood, obtained 28 days after the second dose of the MenACWY control vaccine. The clonotype was recovered from an adult who received the MenACWY meningococcal vaccine as a control. J is TRBJ1-1 and V is TRBV11-2; no definite D call. In DNA form, the CDR3 reads TGTGCCAGCAGCTTAGAAGGAGGGTATGGAGCTTTCTTT. Translation: CASSLEGGYGAFF.